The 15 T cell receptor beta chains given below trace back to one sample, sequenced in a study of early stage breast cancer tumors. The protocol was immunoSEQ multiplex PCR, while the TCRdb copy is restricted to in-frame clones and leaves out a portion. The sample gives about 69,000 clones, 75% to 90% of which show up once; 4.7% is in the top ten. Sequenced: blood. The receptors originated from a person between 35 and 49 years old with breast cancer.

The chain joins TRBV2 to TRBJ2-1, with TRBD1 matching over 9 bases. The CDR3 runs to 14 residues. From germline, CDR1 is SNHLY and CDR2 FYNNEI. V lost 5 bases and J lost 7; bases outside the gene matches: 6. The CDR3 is CASSPGQGGNEQFF. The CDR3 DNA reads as TGTGCCAGCAGTCCGGGACAGGGTGGTAATGAGCAGTTCTTC.

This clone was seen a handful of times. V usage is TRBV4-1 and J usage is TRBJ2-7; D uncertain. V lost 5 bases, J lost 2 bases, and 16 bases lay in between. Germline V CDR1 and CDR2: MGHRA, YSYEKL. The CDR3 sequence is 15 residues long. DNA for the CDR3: TGCGCCAGCAGCAAAGTAGAGTCTAGGACCTACGAGCAGTACTTC. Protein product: CASSKVESRTYEQYF.

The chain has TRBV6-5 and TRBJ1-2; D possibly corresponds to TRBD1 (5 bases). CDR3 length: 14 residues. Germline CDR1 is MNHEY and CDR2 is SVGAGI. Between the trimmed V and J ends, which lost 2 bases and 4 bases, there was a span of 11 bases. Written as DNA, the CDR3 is TGTGCCAGCAGTTACGACGCAGGGCTCTATGGCTACACCTTC. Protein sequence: CASSYDAGLYGYTF.

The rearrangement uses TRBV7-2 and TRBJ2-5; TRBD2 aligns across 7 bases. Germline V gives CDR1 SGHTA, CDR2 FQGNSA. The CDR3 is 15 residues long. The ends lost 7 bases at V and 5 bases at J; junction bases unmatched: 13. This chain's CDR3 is CASIARGVASETQYF. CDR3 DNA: TGTGCCAGCATCGCCCGGGGGGTCGCTTCGGAGACCCAGTACTTC.

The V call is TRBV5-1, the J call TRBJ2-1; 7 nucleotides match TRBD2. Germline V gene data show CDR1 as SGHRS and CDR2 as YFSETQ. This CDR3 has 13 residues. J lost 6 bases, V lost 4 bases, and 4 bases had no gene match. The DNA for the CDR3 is TGCGCCAGCAGCCTTGGACTAGTCAATGAGCAGTTCTTC. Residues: CASSLGLVNEQFF.

The CDR3 region has the DNA TGTGCCAGCAGTGAACTGGCTAGCATATACAATGAGCAGTTCTTC. It specifies CASSELASIYNEQFF. The J gene is TRBJ2-1, the V gene TRBV6-1, with D possibly TRBD2 on 5 matching bases. CDR3 length equals 15 residues. Trimming stripped 2 bases from V and 4 bases from J, with 12 bases between. Germline lookup yields CDR1 MNHNS and CDR2 SASEGT.

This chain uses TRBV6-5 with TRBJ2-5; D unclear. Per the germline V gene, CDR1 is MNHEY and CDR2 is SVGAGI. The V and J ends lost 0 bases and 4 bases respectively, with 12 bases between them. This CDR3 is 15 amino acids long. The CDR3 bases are TGTGCCAGCAGTTACTCGAGGTTTCCCCGAGAGACCCAGTACTTC. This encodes CASSYSRFPRETQYF.

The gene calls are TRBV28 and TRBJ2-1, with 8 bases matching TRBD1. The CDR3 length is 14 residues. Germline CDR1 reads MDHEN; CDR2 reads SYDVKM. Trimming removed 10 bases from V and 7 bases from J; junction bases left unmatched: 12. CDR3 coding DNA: TGTGCCACCAGCTTACAGACAGGGGTTAATGAGCAGTTCTTC. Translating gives CATSLQTGVNEQFF. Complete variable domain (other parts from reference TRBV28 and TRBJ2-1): DVKVTQSSRYLVKRTGEKVFLECVQDMDHENMFWYRQDPGLGLRLIYFSYDVKMKEKGDIPEGYSVSREKKERFSLILESASTNQTSMYLCATSLQTGVNEQFFGPGTRLTVL.

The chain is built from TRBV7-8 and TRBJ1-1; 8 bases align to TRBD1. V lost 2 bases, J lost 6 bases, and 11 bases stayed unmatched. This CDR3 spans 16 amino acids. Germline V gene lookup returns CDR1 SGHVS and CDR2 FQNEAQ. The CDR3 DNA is TGTGCCAGCAGCTTACCAAGGACAGGGAGTAGGGCTGAAGCTTTCTTT. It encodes CASSLPRTGSRAEAFF.

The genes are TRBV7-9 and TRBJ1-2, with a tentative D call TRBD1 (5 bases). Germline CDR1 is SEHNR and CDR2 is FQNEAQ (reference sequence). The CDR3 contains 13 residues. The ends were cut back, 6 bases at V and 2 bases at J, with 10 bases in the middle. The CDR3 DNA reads TGTGCCAGCAGAACTGACAGCAACTATGGCTACACCTTC. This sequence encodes CASRTDSNYGYTF.

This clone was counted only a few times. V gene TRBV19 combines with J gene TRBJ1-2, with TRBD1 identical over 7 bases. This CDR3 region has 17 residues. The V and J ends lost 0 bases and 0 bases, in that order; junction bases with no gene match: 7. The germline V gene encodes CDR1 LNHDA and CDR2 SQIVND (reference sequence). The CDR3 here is CASSIDGWDRANYGYTF. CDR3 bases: TGTGCCAGTAGTATAGACGGCTGGGACAGAGCTAACTATGGCTACACCTTC.

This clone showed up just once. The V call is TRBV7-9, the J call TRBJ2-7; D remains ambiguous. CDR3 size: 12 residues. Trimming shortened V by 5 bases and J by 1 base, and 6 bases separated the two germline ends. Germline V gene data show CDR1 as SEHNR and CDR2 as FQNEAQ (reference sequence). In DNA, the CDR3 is TGTGCCAGCAGCAGGAATTCCTACGAGCAGTACTTC. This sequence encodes CASSRNSYEQYF.

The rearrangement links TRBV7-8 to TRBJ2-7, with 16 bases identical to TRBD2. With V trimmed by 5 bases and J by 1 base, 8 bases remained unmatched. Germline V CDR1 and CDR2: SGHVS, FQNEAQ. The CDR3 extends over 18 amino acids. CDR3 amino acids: CASSPSGLAGGLSYEQYF. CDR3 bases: TGTGCCAGCAGCCCCTCGGGACTAGCGGGAGGGCTTTCCTACGAGCAGTACTTC.

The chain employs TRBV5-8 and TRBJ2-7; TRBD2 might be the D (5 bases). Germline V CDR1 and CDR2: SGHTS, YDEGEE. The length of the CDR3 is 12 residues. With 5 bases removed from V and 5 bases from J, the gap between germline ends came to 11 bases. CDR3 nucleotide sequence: TGTGCCAGCAGTCGGCGGGTCCACGAGCAGTACTTC. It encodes CASSRRVHEQYF.

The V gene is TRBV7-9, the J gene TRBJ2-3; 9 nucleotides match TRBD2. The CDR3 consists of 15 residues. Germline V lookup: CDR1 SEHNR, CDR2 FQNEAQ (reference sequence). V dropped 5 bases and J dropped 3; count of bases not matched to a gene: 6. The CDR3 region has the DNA TGTGCCAGCAGCCCCGGTAGCGGGAGTACAGATACGCAGTATTTT. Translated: CASSPGSGSTDTQYF.